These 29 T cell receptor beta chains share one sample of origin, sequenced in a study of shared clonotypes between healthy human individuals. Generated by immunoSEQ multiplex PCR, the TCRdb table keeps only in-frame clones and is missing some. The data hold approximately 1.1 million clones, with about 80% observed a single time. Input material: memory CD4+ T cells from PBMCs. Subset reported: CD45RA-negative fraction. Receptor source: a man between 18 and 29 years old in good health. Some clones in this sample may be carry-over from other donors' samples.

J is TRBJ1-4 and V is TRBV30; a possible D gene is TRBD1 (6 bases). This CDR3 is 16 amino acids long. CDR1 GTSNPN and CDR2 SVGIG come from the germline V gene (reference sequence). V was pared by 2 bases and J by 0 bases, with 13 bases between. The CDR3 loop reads CAWSSGVGTTNEKLFF. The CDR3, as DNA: TGTGCCTGGAGTTCAGGGGTGGGGACAACTAATGAAAAACTGTTTTTT.

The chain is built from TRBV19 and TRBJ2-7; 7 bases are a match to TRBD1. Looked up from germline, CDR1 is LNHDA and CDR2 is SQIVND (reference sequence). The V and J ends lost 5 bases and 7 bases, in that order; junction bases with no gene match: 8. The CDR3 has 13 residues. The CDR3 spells CASSYRTGEEQYF. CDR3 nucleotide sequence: TGTGCCAGTAGTTACCGGACAGGTGAAGAGCAGTACTTC.

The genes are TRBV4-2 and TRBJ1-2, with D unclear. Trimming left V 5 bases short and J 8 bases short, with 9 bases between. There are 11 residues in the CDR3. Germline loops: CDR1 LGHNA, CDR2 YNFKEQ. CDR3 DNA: TGTGCCAGCAGCTCGGGCACCGGCTACACCTTC. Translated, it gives CASSSGTGYTF.

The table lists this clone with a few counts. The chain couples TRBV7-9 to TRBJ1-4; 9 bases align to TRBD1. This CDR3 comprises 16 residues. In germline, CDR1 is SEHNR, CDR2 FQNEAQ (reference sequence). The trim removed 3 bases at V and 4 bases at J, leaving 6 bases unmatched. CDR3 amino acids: CASSFGPGQGNEKLFF. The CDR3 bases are TGTGCCAGCAGCTTTGGTCCGGGACAGGGTAATGAAAAACTGTTTTTT. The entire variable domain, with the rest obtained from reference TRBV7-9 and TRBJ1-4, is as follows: DTGVSQNPRHKITKRGQNVTFRCDPISEHNRLYWYRQTLGQGPEFLTYFQNEAQLEKSRLLSDRFSAERPKGSFSTLEIQRTEQGDSAMYLCASSFGPGQGNEKLFFGSGTQLSVL.

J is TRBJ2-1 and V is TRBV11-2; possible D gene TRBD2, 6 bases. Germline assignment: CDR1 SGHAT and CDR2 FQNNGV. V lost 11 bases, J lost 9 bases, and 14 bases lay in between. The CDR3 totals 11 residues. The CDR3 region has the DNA TGTGCCGGTTCCGCGGAGGGTGAGCAGTTCTTC. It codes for CAGSAEGEQFF.

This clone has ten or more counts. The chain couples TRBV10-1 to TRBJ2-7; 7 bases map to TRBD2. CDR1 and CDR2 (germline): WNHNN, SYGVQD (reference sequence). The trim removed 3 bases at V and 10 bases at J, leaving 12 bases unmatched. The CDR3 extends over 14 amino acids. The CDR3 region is CASSEHSGDGPQYF. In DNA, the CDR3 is TGCGCCAGCAGTGAACACAGCGGGGACGGACCACAGTACTTC.

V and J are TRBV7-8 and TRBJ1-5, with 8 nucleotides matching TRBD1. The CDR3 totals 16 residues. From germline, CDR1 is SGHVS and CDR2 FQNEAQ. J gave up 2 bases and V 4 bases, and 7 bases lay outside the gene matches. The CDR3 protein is CASSSGLDRGNQPQHF. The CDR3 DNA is TGTGCCAGCAGCTCCGGATTGGACAGGGGCAATCAGCCCCAGCATTTT.

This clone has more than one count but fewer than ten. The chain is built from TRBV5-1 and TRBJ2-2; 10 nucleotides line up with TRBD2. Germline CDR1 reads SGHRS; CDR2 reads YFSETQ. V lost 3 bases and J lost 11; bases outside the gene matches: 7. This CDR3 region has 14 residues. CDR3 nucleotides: TGCGCCAGCAGCTCCGTACGGACTAGCGGAGAGCTGTTTTTT. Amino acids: CASSSVRTSGELFF.

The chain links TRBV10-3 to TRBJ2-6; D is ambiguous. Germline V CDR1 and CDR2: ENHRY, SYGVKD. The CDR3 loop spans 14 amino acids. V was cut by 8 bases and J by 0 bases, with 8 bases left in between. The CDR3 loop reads CAIGPHSGANVLTF. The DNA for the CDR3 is TGTGCCATCGGTCCCCACTCTGGGGCCAACGTCCTGACTTTC.

Written as DNA, the CDR3 is TGCGCCAGCAGCCCCCCGGGCGGGGCTAGCACAGATACGCAGTATTTT. This codes for CASSPPGGASTDTQYF. This sequence joins TRBV5-1 and TRBJ2-3; TRBD2 is a possible D gene (6 bases). The CDR3 length is 16 residues. In germline, CDR1 is SGHRS, CDR2 YFSETQ. Trimming left V 4 bases short and J 0 bases short, with 15 bases between. The whole variable domain, remainder taken from reference TRBV5-1 and TRBJ2-3, is KAGVTQTPRYLIKTRGQQVTLSCSPISGHRSVSWYQQTPGQGLQFLFEYFSETQRNKGNFPGRFSGRQFSNSRSEMNVSTLELGDSALYLCASSPPGGASTDTQYFGPGTRLTVL.

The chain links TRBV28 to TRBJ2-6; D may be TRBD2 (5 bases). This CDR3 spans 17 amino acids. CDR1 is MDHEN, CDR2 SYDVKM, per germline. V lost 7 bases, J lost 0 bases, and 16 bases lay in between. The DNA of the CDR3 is TGTGCCAGCATTGCGGGTCGCCGCATCTCTGGGGCCAACGTCCTGACTTTC. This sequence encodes CASIAGRRISGANVLTF.

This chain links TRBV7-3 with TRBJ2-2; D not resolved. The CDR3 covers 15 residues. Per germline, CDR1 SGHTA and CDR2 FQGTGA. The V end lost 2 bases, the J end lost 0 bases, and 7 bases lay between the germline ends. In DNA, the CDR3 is TGTGCCAGCAGCTTAGACGGCGCGAACACCGGGGAGCTGTTTTTT. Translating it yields CASSLDGANTGELFF.

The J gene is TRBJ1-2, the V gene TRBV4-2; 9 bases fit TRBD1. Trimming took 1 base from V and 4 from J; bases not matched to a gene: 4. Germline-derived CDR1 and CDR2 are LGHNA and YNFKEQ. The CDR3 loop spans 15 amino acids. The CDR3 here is CASSQGTGEFYGYTF. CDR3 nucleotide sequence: TGTGCCAGCAGCCAAGGGACAGGGGAGTTCTATGGCTACACCTTC.

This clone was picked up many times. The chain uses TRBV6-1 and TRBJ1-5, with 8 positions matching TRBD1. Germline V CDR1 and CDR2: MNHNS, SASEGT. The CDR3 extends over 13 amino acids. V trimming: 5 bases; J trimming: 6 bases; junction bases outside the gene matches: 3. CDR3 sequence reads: CASSRTGLQPQHF. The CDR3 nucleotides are TGTGCCAGCAGTCGGACAGGGCTTCAGCCCCAGCATTTT.

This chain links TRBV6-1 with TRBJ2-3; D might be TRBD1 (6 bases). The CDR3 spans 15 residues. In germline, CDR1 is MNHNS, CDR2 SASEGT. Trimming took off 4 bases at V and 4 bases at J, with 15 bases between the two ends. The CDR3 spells CASSGWAPGADTQYF. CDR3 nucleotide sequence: TGTGCCAGCAGTGGGTGGGCCCCAGGGGCAGATACGCAGTATTTT.

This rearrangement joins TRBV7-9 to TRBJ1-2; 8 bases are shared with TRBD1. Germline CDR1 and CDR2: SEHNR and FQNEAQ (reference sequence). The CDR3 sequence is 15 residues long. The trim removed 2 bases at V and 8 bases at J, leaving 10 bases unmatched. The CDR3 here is CASSLTYDRGYGYTF. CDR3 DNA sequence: TGTGCCAGCAGCTTAACATATGACAGGGGCTACGGCTACACCTTC.

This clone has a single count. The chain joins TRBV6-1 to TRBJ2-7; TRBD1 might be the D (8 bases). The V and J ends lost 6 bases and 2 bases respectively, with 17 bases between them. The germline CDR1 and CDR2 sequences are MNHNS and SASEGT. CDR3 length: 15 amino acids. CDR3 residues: CASRVQGGIPYEQYF. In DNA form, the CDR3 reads TGTGCCAGCAGGGTACAGGGGGGGATCCCCTACGAGCAGTACTTC.

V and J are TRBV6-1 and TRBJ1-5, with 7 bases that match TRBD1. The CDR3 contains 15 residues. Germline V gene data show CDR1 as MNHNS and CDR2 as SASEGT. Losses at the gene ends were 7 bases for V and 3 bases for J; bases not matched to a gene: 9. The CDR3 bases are TGTGCCAGCACCACCACAGACAGGGCCAATCAGCCCCAGCATTTT. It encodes CASTTTDRANQPQHF.

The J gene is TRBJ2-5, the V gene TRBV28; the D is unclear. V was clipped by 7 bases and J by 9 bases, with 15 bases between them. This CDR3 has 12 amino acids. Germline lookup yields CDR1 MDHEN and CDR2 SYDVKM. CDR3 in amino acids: CASKSGGMAQYF. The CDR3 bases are TGTGCCAGCAAATCAGGCGGCATGGCCCAGTACTTC.

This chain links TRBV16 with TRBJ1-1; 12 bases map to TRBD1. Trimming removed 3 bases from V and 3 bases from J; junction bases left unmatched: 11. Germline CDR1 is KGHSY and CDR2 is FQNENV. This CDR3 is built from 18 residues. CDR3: CASSQRAGTGGKYTEAFF. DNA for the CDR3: TGTGCCAGCAGCCAGCGAGCCGGGACAGGGGGCAAGTACACTGAAGCTTTCTTT.

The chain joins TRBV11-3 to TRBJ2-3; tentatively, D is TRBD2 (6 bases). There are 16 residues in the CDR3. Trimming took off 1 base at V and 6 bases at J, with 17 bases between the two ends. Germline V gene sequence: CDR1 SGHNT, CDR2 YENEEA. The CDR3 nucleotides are TGTGCCAGCAGCTTAGGGGGTGGTCTAGCGAGCGATACGCAGTATTTT. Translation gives CASSLGGGLASDTQYF.

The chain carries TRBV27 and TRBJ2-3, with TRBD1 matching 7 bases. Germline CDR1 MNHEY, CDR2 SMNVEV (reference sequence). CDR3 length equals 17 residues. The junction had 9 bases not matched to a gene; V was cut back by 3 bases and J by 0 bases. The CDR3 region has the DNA TGTGCCAGCAGTTTGGGTTGGACAGGACCAAGCACAGATACGCAGTATTTT. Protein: CASSLGWTGPSTDTQYF.

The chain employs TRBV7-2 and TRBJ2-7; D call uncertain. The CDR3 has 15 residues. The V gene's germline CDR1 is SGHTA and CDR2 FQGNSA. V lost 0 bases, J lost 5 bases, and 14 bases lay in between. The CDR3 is CASSLARRFNDEQYF. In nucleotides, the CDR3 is TGTGCCAGCAGCTTAGCTCGCAGGTTCAACGACGAGCAGTACTTC. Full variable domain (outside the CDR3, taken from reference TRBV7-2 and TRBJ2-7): GAGVSQSPSNKVTEKGKDVELRCDPISGHTALYWYRQSLGQGLEFLIYFQGNSAPDKSGLPSDRFSAERTGGSVSTLTIQRTQQEDSAVYLCASSLARRFNDEQYFGPGTRLTVT.

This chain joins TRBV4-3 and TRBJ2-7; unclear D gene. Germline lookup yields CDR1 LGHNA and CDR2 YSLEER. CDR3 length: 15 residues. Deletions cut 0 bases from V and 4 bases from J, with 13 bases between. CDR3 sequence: CASSQDFLTRYEQYF. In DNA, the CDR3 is TGCGCCAGCAGCCAAGATTTCCTTACCCGTTACGAGCAGTACTTC.

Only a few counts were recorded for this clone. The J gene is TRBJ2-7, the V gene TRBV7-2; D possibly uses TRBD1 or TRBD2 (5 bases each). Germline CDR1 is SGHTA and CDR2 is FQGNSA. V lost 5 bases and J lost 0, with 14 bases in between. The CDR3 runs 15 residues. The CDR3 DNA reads TGTGCCAGCAGCATGGGACGGCAAAACTCCTACGAGCAGTACTTC. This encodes CASSMGRQNSYEQYF.

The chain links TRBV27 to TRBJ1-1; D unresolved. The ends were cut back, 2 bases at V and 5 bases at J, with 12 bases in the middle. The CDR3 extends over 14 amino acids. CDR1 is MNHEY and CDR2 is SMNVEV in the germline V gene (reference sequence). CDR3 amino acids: CASSLMAGLTEAFF. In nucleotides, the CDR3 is TGTGCCAGCAGTTTAATGGCAGGATTGACTGAAGCTTTCTTT.

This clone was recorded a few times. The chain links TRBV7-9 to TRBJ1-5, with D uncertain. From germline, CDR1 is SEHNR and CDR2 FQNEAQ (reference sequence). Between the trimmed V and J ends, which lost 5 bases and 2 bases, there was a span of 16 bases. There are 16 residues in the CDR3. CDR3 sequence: CASSPIGMEGNQPQHF. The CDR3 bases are TGTGCCAGCAGCCCCATAGGGATGGAGGGCAATCAGCCCCAGCATTTT.

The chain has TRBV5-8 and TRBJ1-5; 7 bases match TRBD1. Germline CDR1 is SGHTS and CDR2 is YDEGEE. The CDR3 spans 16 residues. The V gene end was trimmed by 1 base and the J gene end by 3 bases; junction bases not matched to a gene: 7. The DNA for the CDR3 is TGTGCCAGCAGCTTGTACGCAGGGGGTAACAATCAGCCCCAGCATTTT. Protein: CASSLYAGGNNQPQHF.

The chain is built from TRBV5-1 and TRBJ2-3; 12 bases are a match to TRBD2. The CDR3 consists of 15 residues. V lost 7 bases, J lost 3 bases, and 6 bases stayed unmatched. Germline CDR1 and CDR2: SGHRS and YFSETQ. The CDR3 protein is CASVRLAGVTDTQYF. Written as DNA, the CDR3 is TGCGCCAGCGTCCGACTAGCGGGAGTTACAGATACGCAGTATTTT.